Each of the 20 T cell receptor beta chains below was sequenced from the same sample in a study of blood T cells in healthy people across ages. Next came a second PCR, run for about 6 to 12 cycles, which used a sample-barcoded 5' primer along with a J-beta primer mix. TCRdb re-derived calls from the 5' RACE reads in MiXCR, one entry per CDR3 protein. The sample consists of about 580,000 distinct CDR3 sequences, 45% to 55% of them appearing once. The material sequenced was blood. The receptors stem from a man at least 80 years old in good health.

The rearrangement uses TRBV6-2 or TRBV6-3 and TRBJ2-1; the match to TRBD1 covers 11 bases. The CDR3 is 15 residues long. V shed 8 bases, J shed 7 bases, and the junction held 10 bases outside the gene matches. CDR1 is MNHEY, CDR2 SVGEGT, per germline. In DNA form, the CDR3 reads TGTGCCAGCTCTCCAAGGGGACAGGGGGGGAATGAGCAGTTCTTC. Its translation is CASSPRGQGGNEQFF.

This clonotype was seen a handful of times. This chain links TRBV12-3 or TRBV12-4 with TRBJ1-1; D may be TRBD1 (5 bases). The V end lost 8 bases, the J end lost 4 bases, and 14 bases lay between the germline ends. The CDR3 has 13 amino acids. CDR3 protein: CASARVLGTEAFF. CDR3 bases: TGTGCCAGCGCCAGGGTTTTGGGCACTGAAGCTTTCTTT.

The gene calls are TRBV20-1 and TRBJ1-6, with TRBD1 matching over 8 bases. V shed 5 bases, J shed 10 bases, and the junction held 13 bases outside the gene matches. This CDR3 comprises 15 residues. CDR1 is DFQATT and CDR2 is SNEGSKA in the germline V gene (reference sequence). CDR3 sequence: CSAATRTGSGSPLHF. The CDR3 DNA reads TGCAGTGCTGCCACCCGGACAGGGAGTGGGTCACCCCTCCACTTT.

This clonotype has more than one count but fewer than ten. The chain employs TRBV7-2 and TRBJ2-3, with 8 bases aligning to TRBD2. Germline V lookup: CDR1 SGHTA, CDR2 FQGNSA. Trimming removed 4 bases from V and 5 bases from J; junction bases left unmatched: 5. CDR3 size: 14 residues. DNA for the CDR3: TGTGCCAGCAGCTACTCCGGGAGGGTAGATACGCAGTATTTT. It codes for CASSYSGRVDTQYF. Together with reference TRBV7-2 and TRBJ2-3, the CDR3 gives the full variable domain: GAGVSQSPSNKVTEKGKDVELRCDPISGHTALYWYRQSLGQGLEFLIYFQGNSAPDKSGLPSDRFSAERTGGSVSTLTIQRTQQEDSAVYLCASSYSGRVDTQYFGPGTRLTVL.

The table lists this clonotype with a few counts. V usage is TRBV5-1 and J usage is TRBJ2-1; 10 positions agree with TRBD2. J lost 3 bases, V lost 4 bases, and 7 bases had no gene match. Per germline, CDR1 SGHRS and CDR2 YFSETQ. The CDR3 loop spans 16 amino acids. The CDR3 loop is CASSARTSGIYNEQFF. The CDR3 region has the DNA TGCGCCAGCAGCGCTAGAACTAGCGGGATCTACAATGAGCAGTTCTTC.

The chain carries TRBV20-1 and TRBJ2-7, with 8 bases lining up with TRBD2. Germline loops: CDR1 DFQATT, CDR2 SNEGSKA (reference sequence). The V segment lost 5 bases and the J segment 2 bases; nucleotides outside the gene matches: 5. This CDR3 region has 13 residues. The CDR3 loop reads CSAVTGGTYEQYF. Here the CDR3 DNA reads TGCAGTGCTGTCACGGGGGGGACCTACGAGCAGTACTTC.

V and J are TRBV7-9 and TRBJ1-2, with D unresolved. The CDR3 consists of 15 residues. Germline V gene data show CDR1 as SEHNR and CDR2 as FQNEAQ (reference sequence). With 3 bases removed from V and 7 bases from J, the gap between germline ends came to 18 bases. The DNA for the CDR3 is TGTGCCAGCAGCTTCCTAAGATGGACCTCCTCTGGCTACACCTTC. Its protein is CASSFLRWTSSGYTF.

This clonotype has a handful of counts. The chain is built from TRBV21-1 and TRBJ2-4; the D call of TRBD1 is as the table states it, not checked on the DNA. TRBV21-1 has pseudogene status. The CDR3 contains 15 residues. In nucleotides, the CDR3 is TGTGCCAGCAGCCAAGGGGGGACGGCCAAAAACATTCAGTACTTC. It codes for CASSQGGTAKNIQYF.

The V and J genes are TRBV5-1 and TRBJ2-7; 7 nucleotides match TRBD2. Trimming removed 4 bases from V and 7 bases from J; junction bases left unmatched: 11. Germline V CDR1 and CDR2: SGHRS, YFSETQ. This CDR3 has 14 amino acids. Written as DNA, the CDR3 is TGCGCCAGCAGCCTAGGACTAGGAAGCGTTGAGCAGTACTTC. Its protein product is CASSLGLGSVEQYF.

The V gene is TRBV2, the J gene TRBJ2-5; tentatively, D is TRBD1 (6 bases). The ends were cut back, 5 bases at V and 3 bases at J, with 19 bases in the middle. Germline V gene sequence: CDR1 SNHLY, CDR2 FYNNEI. The CDR3 sequence is 16 residues long. The chain's CDR3 is CASSKQGLGVKETQYF. CDR3 DNA sequence: TGTGCCAGCAGTAAACAGGGCCTGGGGGTTAAAGAGACCCAGTACTTC.

This chain connects TRBV7-2 to TRBJ2-5; TRBD1 aligns across 9 bases. With the DNA end fitting TRBJ2-7 better, the J assignment may be wrong. CDR1 is SGHTA and CDR2 is FQGNSA in the germline V gene. The CDR3 loop spans 14 amino acids. CDR3 loop: CASSLGTGEYEQYF. In nucleotides, the CDR3 is TGTGCCAGCAGCTTAGGGACAGGGGAGTACGAGCAGTACTTC.

In regard to this clonotype: A much more abundant neighbour one base away suggests this may be a read error. The chain links TRBV6-6 to TRBJ2-3, with D perhaps TRBD2 (7 bases). Germline V CDR1 and CDR2: MNHNY, SVGAGI (reference sequence). The CDR3 runs 14 residues. The CDR3 region has the DNA TGTGCCAGCGCAGGGGAGGGCTTCGCAGATACGCAGAATTTT. Protein: CASAGEGFADTQNF.

The chain couples TRBV7-2 to TRBJ2-4; maybe TRBD1 (6 bases). The V end lost 5 bases, the J end lost 5 bases, and 22 bases lay between the germline ends. CDR1 is SGHTA, CDR2 FQGNSA, per germline. CDR3 length: 17 residues. CDR3: CASSATSGAVVENIQYF. The CDR3 nucleotides read TGTGCCAGCAGCGCAACCTCAGGGGCGGTCGTGGAAAACATTCAGTACTTC.

This clonotype was seen only a few times. CDR3 loop: CASSLGSAGGVDTQYF. In nucleotides, the CDR3 is TGTGCCAGCAGCTTAGGCTCGGCGGGAGGCGTAGATACGCAGTATTTT. The chain is built from TRBV7-2 and TRBJ2-3; TRBD2 matches at 8 bases. Germline V gene sequence: CDR1 SGHTA, CDR2 FQGNSA. The CDR3 contains 16 residues. After removal of 1 base from V and 5 bases from J, the junction contained 8 bases not matched to a gene.

J is TRBJ2-4 and V is TRBV9; D remains ambiguous. Gene TRBJ2-7 matches the end of the DNA better, so the J call may be wrong. The CDR3 loop spans 15 amino acids. Per the germline V gene, CDR1 is SGDLS and CDR2 is YYNGEE. The CDR3 nucleotides are TGTGCCAGCAGCGTAGACAGCAGTGCACCCTACGAGCAGTACTTC. This encodes CASSVDSSAPYEQYF.

CDR3 sequence reads: CSASRDSGLFYGYTF. CDR3 nucleotides: TGCAGTGCTAGTAGAGATTCGGGGCTTTTCTATGGCTACACCTTC. The chain combines TRBV20-1 with TRBJ1-2, with D perhaps matching TRBD1 (5 bases). This CDR3 region has 15 residues. Trimming stripped 3 bases from V and 4 bases from J, with 18 bases between. The germline CDR1 and CDR2 sequences are DFQATT and SNEGSKA (reference sequence).

This clonotype was observed a handful of times. V is TRBV10-3 and J is TRBJ2-1; D is perhaps TRBD1 (6 bases). The CDR3 covers 16 residues. Germline V gene lookup returns CDR1 ENHRY and CDR2 SYGVKD. With 0 bases removed from V and 7 bases from J, the gap between germline ends came to 16 bases. In DNA, the CDR3 is TGTGCCATCAGTGAGTCGCCCCGGGAAGGGGGAAATGAGCAGTTCTTC. Protein: CAISESPREGGNEQFF.

This chain uses TRBV28 with TRBJ2-7, with 10 bases lining up with TRBD2. The germline V gene encodes CDR1 MDHEN and CDR2 SYDVKM. This CDR3 is built from 15 residues. J lost 4 bases, V lost 3 bases, and 6 bases had no gene match. CDR3 in amino acids: CASSLGSSGSYEQYF. Here the CDR3 DNA reads TGTGCCAGCAGTTTGGGGTCTAGCGGGAGTTACGAGCAGTACTTC.

Comments on this clonotype: Just one base apart from a much larger clone, this may be a read error. This chain connects TRBV6-6 to TRBJ2-1; 11 bases are shared with TRBD2. V dropped 0 bases and J dropped 7; count of bases not matched to a gene: 8. The CDR3 has 17 amino acids. CDR1 is MNHNY and CDR2 is SVGAGI in the germline V gene (reference sequence). CDR3 loop: CASSYSNGASGRNEQFF. The CDR3 bases are TGTGCCAGCAGTTACTCGAATGGGGCTAGCGGGAGGAATGAGCAGTTCTTC.

This chain uses TRBV24-1 with TRBJ2-3, with unresolved D. In germline, CDR1 is KGHDR, CDR2 SFDVKD. This CDR3 is built from 12 residues. V was pared by 1 base and J by 8 bases, with 6 bases between. The CDR3: CATSDFLGTQYF. CDR3 DNA: TGTGCCACCAGTGATTTTCTGGGTACGCAGTATTTT.